The TCR beta chain under discussion was sequenced for a study of human T cells and chemical hapten exposure. Study information: Epicutaneous patch tests delivered 0.01% DPC to the upper back, with evaluation at 6 days. Small volume differences among pooled libraries mainly caused per-sample TCR yield variation.

The V end was cut by 4 bases, the J end by 7 bases, with 14 bases between. The CDR3 covers 13 residues. Germline V CDR1 and CDR2: SQVTM, ANQGSEA. Time point denoted: patch test 2, 6 weeks after DPC sensitization. The sample's treatment: therapeutic diphenylcyclopropenone sensitization with weekly scalp DPC. Blood was drawn before each patch test was applied. The study used a library that attached unique molecular identifiers to individual cDNA molecules. TCRdb re-derived calls from the RACE reads in MiXCR, one entry per CDR3 protein. The repertoire has 360,000 or so distinct CDR3 sequences, just under 6.5% of them found once; the top ten carry 5% to 6%.

The material was whole blood, obtained in connection with sensitization to the hapten diphenylcyclopropenone (DPC). This clonotype was obtained from a woman aged 18-29 years with alopecia areata. Some clones in this sample may be carry-over from other donors' samples. The rearrangement links TRBV29-1 to TRBJ2-1, with a tentative D call TRBD2 (5 bases). The CDR3 loop is CSVVPSSRNEQFF. CDR3 DNA: TGCAGCGTTGTCCCTAGCTCTAGGAATGAGCAGTTCTTC.